The 27 T cell receptor beta chains in this list originate from one sample, sequenced in a study of T cells in Graves' hyperthyroidism and ophthalmopathy. Amplified TCR beta CDR3 regions derived from RNA transcripts. A set of HTBI primers served as the primers for a first-round RT-PCR of the TCR CDR3. Via MiXCR, TCRdb re-called the multiplex PCR reads, giving one row per CDR3 protein. The sample lists 500,000 or so distinct CDR3 sequences; 15% to 20% were seen once. The sample comprised blood. Receptors originate from a woman in her thirties with Graves' ophthalmopathy.

This clonotype was counted at least ten times. The chain couples TRBV4-3 to TRBJ1-1; D call uncertain. The V end lost 4 bases, the J end lost 0 bases, and 15 bases lay between the germline ends. The length of the CDR3 is 16 residues. CDR1 and CDR2 from the germline V gene are LGHNA and YSLEER. The CDR3 spells CASSPHLQDLNTEAFF. In nucleotides, the CDR3 is TGCGCCAGCAGCCCTCATCTCCAGGATCTGAACACTGAAGCTTTCTTT.

In its sample, this clonotype was seen many times. The genes are TRBV7-9 and TRBJ2-7, with D tentatively TRBD1 (5 bases). V dropped 5 bases and J dropped 4 bases, with 21 bases sitting between them. The CDR3 covers 16 residues. The V gene's germline CDR1 is SEHNR and CDR2 FQNEAQ (reference sequence). DNA for the CDR3: TGTGCCAGCAGCGAAAATACAGGTTTCCTCACATACGAGCAGTACTTC. Protein product: CASSENTGFLTYEQYF. Combining the CDR3 with reference TRBV7-9 and TRBJ2-7 gives the whole variable domain DTGVSQNPRHKITKRGQNVTFRCDPISEHNRLYWYRQTLGQGPEFLTYFQNEAQLEKSRLLSDRFSAERPKGSFSTLEIQRTEQGDSAMYLCASSENTGFLTYEQYFGPGTRLTVT.

This clonotype was seen many times. The rearrangement joins TRBV28 to TRBJ2-1; D may be TRBD2 (5 bases). Germline CDR1 and CDR2: MDHEN and SYDVKM. Trimming stripped 7 bases from V and 5 bases from J, with 9 bases between. The CDR3 loop spans 12 amino acids. The DNA for the CDR3 is TGTGCCAGCACCAGCGGCGACAATGAGCAGTTCTTC. Translating gives CASTSGDNEQFF.

The chain joins TRBV12-5 to TRBJ2-7; tentatively, D is TRBD1 (6 bases). The CDR3 runs 16 residues. V was clipped by 0 bases and J by 6 bases, with 18 bases between them. CDR1 is LGHNT and CDR2 is FRNRAP in the germline V gene. CDR3 loop: CASGLVRAGDGPEQYF. The DNA of the CDR3 is TGTGCTAGTGGTTTGGTGAGGGCAGGGGACGGGCCCGAGCAGTACTTC. Using reference TRBV12-5 and TRBJ2-7 for the parts outside the CDR3, the full variable domain is DARVTQTPRHKVTEMGQEVTMRCQPILGHNTVFWYRQTMMQGLELLAYFRNRAPLDDSGMPKDRFSAEMPDATLATLKIQPSEPRDSAVYFCASGLVRAGDGPEQYFGPGTRLTVT.

In this sample, this clonotype turned up a few times. The chain combines TRBV6-1 with TRBJ2-7; TRBD1 might be the D (5 bases). Germline lookup yields CDR1 MNHNS and CDR2 SASEGT. The CDR3 has 13 residues. Trimming pared 4 bases from V and 3 bases from J, leaving 10 bases between. Here the CDR3 reads CASSARQSYEQYF. CDR3 coding DNA: TGTGCCAGCAGTGCTCGACAGAGCTACGAGCAGTACTTC.

This clonotype was detected only a few times. The CDR3 sequence is CSARDRGGPYNSPLHF. The CDR3 region has the DNA TGCAGTGCTAGAGATCGGGGTGGCCCCTATAATTCACCCCTCCACTTT. The chain links TRBV20-1 to TRBJ1-6, with D hard to call. Trimming stripped 0 bases from V and 2 bases from J, with 11 bases between. The CDR3 is 16 residues long. Germline V gives CDR1 DFQATT, CDR2 SNEGSKA (reference sequence).

There are a few counts of this clonotype. The rearrangement links TRBV6-2 or TRBV6-3 to TRBJ1-1; perhaps TRBD1 as D (6 bases). The CDR3 is 13 residues long. With 0 bases removed from V and 6 bases from J, the gap between germline ends came to 8 bases. Germline V CDR1 and CDR2: MNHEY, SVGEGT. The CDR3 protein is CASSYSGGPEAFF. CDR3 bases: TGTGCCAGCAGTTACTCGGGGGGCCCTGAAGCTTTCTTT.

The rearrangement joins TRBV6-1 to TRBJ1-2; 11 bases align to TRBD1. After removal of 8 bases from V and 6 bases from J, the junction contained 14 bases not matched to a gene. Germline CDR1 reads MNHNS; CDR2 reads SASEGT. The CDR3 is made up of 16 amino acids. The CDR3 sequence: CASRAGTGGTSNGYTF. The CDR3 DNA is TGTGCCAGCCGAGCCGGGACAGGGGGGACCTCTAATGGCTACACCTTC.

This clonotype was seen more than once but under ten times. CDR3 amino acids: CASSVGGRGGYGYTF. The CDR3 region has the DNA TGTGCCAGCAGCGTTGGGGGCCGGGGAGGCTATGGCTACACCTTC. The chain has TRBV5-6 and TRBJ1-2, with a possible D match to TRBD1 (6 bases). The germline V gene encodes CDR1 SGHDT and CDR2 YYEEEE. Trimming removed 4 bases from V and 4 bases from J, with 17 bases in between. The CDR3 has 15 amino acids.

This clonotype was seen a handful of times. The chain carries TRBV5-1 and TRBJ1-1; D is perhaps TRBD1 (5 bases). Looked up from germline, CDR1 is SGHRS and CDR2 is YFSETQ. Trimming removed 0 bases at V and 7 bases at J, with 13 bases between. This CDR3 has 14 residues. The CDR3 nucleotides are TGCGCCAGCAGCTTGGGGGGCCGGCGGGGTGAAGCTTTCTTT. Translated, it gives CASSLGGRRGEAFF. Combining the CDR3 with reference TRBV5-1 and TRBJ1-1 gives the whole variable domain KAGVTQTPRYLIKTRGQQVTLSCSPISGHRSVSWYQQTPGQGLQFLFEYFSETQRNKGNFPGRFSGRQFSNSRSEMNVSTLELGDSALYLCASSLGGRRGEAFFGQGTRLTVV.

This clonotype was recorded many times. CDR3 region: CASSLSVPDRSNQPQHF. CDR3 coding DNA: TGTGCCAGCAGTTTATCGGTTCCGGACCGCAGCAATCAGCCCCAGCATTTT. The chain links TRBV27 to TRBJ1-5; D remains ambiguous. Germline CDR1 is MNHEY and CDR2 is SMNVEV (reference sequence). Trimming pared 0 bases from V and 1 base from J, leaving 13 bases between. The length of the CDR3 is 17 residues.

V gene TRBV15 combines with J gene TRBJ2-6; no definite D call. V lost 2 bases and J lost 2, with 7 bases in between. The germline V gene encodes CDR1 LNHNV and CDR2 YYDKDF (reference sequence). This CDR3 comprises 15 residues. The CDR3 nucleotides are TGTGCCACCAGCAGAAACACAGCTGGGGCCAACGTCCTGACTTTC. It translates to CATSRNTAGANVLTF.

Points on this clonotype: Since no conserved phenylalanine or tryptophan closes the CDR3, a read error is the likely cause. V and J are TRBV2 and TRBJ2-1, with 10 nucleotides matching TRBD2. Germline V gives CDR1 SNHLY, CDR2 FYNNEI. The CDR3 loop spans 14 amino acids. The V segment lost 5 bases and the J segment 6 bases; nucleotides outside the gene matches: 4. As DNA, the CDR3 is TGTGCCAGCAGTACAGGACTAGCGGCCAATGAGCAGTTCTCC. The encoded protein is CASSTGLAANEQFS.

This clonotype was recorded many times. The V and J genes are TRBV7-2 and TRBJ2-3, with TRBD2 matching 7 bases. Germline V lookup: CDR1 SGHTA, CDR2 FQGNSA. This CDR3 contains 16 residues. V lost 5 bases to trimming and J lost 1 base; unmatched junction nucleotides: 9. The CDR3 DNA reads TGTGCCAGCAGCCGGAACTGGGGGGGGGGCACAGATACGCAGTATTTT. Translation: CASSRNWGGGTDTQYF.

This clonotype was recorded many times. This sequence joins TRBV20-1 and TRBJ1-4; 9 nucleotides align to TRBD1. The CDR3 extends over 14 amino acids. The J segment lost 5 bases and the V segment lost 6 bases, leaving 7 bases of the junction unmatched. Looked up from germline, CDR1 is DFQATT and CDR2 is SNEGSKA (reference sequence). CDR3 sequence: CSAPGQGRNEKLFF. CDR3 DNA sequence: TGCAGTGCCCCAGGACAGGGGAGGAATGAAAAACTGTTTTTT.

V gene TRBV20-1 combines with J gene TRBJ2-2; D is perhaps TRBD1 or TRBD2 (5 bases each). Germline V CDR1 and CDR2: DFQATT, SNEGSKA (reference sequence). V lost 6 bases and J 9 bases, leaving 20 bases between the germline ends. The CDR3 length is 14 residues. The CDR3 DNA is TGCAGTGCAACCGGGGCCCTTGAAGGGTGGGAGCTGTTTTTT. Its translation is CSATGALEGWELFF.

This clonotype was observed many times. The chain employs TRBV28 and TRBJ1-1; D perhaps matches TRBD1 (5 bases). CDR1 is MDHEN, CDR2 SYDVKM, per germline. The CDR3 spans 12 residues. The germline V and J ends were trimmed by 3 bases and 5 bases, with 7 bases remaining between them. The CDR3 region is CASSLGETEAFF. CDR3 DNA sequence: TGTGCCAGCAGTTTGGGGGAAACTGAAGCTTTCTTT.

There are a few counts of this clonotype. The chain combines TRBV7-2 with TRBJ1-3; 7 nucleotides agree with TRBD1. V lost 5 bases, J lost 0 bases, and 10 bases stayed unmatched. CDR3 length equals 17 residues. The germline gives CDR1 SGHTA, CDR2 FQGNSA. CDR3 nucleotide sequence: TGTGCCAGCAGCCCAGGGGGGACAACCCTCTCTGGAAACACCATATATTTT. Translating gives CASSPGGTTLSGNTIYF.

This clonotype was detected ten times or more. This chain joins TRBV11-2 and TRBJ2-1, with a weak D call TRBD2 (5 bases). CDR3 size: 14 residues. V was cut by 7 bases and J by 3 bases, with 13 bases left in between. Germline CDR1 reads SGHAT; CDR2 reads FQNNGV. In DNA, the CDR3 is TGTGCCAGCATGGGCTACCGGGACTACAATGAGCAGTTCTTC. Translation: CASMGYRDYNEQFF.

This clonotype was seen ten or more times. V usage is TRBV20-1 and J usage is TRBJ2-4, with D perhaps matching TRBD2 (5 bases). CDR3 size: 17 residues. Germline CDR1 DFQATT, CDR2 SNEGSKA (reference sequence). Deletions cut 1 base from V and 0 bases from J, with 16 bases between. In nucleotides, the CDR3 is TGCAGTGCTAGAGTCGTTGAGGGTGGTTTAGCCAAAAACATTCAGTACTTC. It encodes CSARVVEGGLAKNIQYF.

By share of the sample, this clonotype is medium-sized (0.01 to 0.1%). The rearrangement links TRBV30 to TRBJ2-1, with D maybe TRBD2 (6 bases). Germline lookup yields CDR1 GTSNPN and CDR2 SVGIG (reference sequence). The CDR3 has 12 amino acids. The V end was cut by 5 bases, the J end by 6 bases, with 11 bases between. CDR3 sequence reads: CAWGDLGNEQFF. The CDR3 DNA reads TGTGCCTGGGGGGACTTGGGCAATGAGCAGTTCTTC.

This clonotype has a count of ten or more. The chain recombines TRBV12-3 or TRBV12-4 with TRBJ2-4; a possible D gene is TRBD2 (5 bases). The V end lost 3 bases, the J end lost 1 base, and 7 bases lay between the germline ends. The CDR3 loop spans 14 amino acids. In DNA form, the CDR3 reads TGTGCCAGCAGTTTGCGAGGGGCCAAAAACATTCAGTACTTC. It codes for CASSLRGAKNIQYF.

This chain links TRBV15 with TRBJ2-1; D gene uncertain. In germline, CDR1 is LNHNV, CDR2 YYDKDF (reference sequence). The CDR3 runs to 13 residues. Deletions cut 7 bases from V and 0 bases from J, with 7 bases between. The CDR3 here is CATTASSYNEQFF. CDR3 DNA: TGTGCCACCACAGCAAGCTCCTACAATGAGCAGTTCTTC.

This clonotype was observed a single time. A clone one base away is much larger, so this may be a read error. The J gene is TRBJ2-1, the V gene TRBV20-1; 8 bases align to TRBD2. The CDR3 has 14 amino acids. V shed 1 base, J shed 7 bases, and the junction held 6 bases outside the gene matches. Germline V gives CDR1 DFQATT, CDR2 SNEGSKA (reference sequence). Written as DNA, the CDR3 is TGCAGTGCTAGAGGGGCTAGCGGGCGGAATGAGCAGTTCTTC. Its translation is CSARGASGRNEQFF.

This clonotype turned up a few times. The chain links TRBV6-1 to TRBJ1-2; a possible D gene is TRBD1 (5 bases). V lost 8 bases, J lost 5 bases, and 12 bases lay in between. The CDR3 is 12 residues long. The V gene's germline CDR1 is MNHNS and CDR2 SASEGT. In DNA, the CDR3 is TGTGCCAGCCGGGCTGGGGGATATGGCTACACCTTC. Residues: CASRAGGYGYTF.

There are many counts of this clonotype. CDR3: CATGEGAMHTEAFF. For the CDR3, the DNA is TGTGCCACCGGGGAGGGGGCTATGCACACTGAAGCTTTCTTT. This sequence joins TRBV15 and TRBJ1-1; 7 bases match TRBD1. Losses at the gene ends were 8 bases for V and 3 bases for J; bases not matched to a gene: 9. The CDR3 extends over 14 amino acids. The germline CDR1 and CDR2 sequences are LNHNV and YYDKDF (reference sequence).

The chain carries TRBV7-3 and TRBJ2-7; D gene ambiguous. There are 17 residues in the CDR3. CDR1 and CDR2 (germline): SGHTA, FQGTGA. Trimming removed 5 bases from V and 6 bases from J, with 26 bases in between. In nucleotides, the CDR3 is TGTGCCAGCAGCCTTATCACAGCAACCGCTAAAGAGATCGAGCAGTACTTC. Translated, it gives CASSLITATAKEIEQYF.